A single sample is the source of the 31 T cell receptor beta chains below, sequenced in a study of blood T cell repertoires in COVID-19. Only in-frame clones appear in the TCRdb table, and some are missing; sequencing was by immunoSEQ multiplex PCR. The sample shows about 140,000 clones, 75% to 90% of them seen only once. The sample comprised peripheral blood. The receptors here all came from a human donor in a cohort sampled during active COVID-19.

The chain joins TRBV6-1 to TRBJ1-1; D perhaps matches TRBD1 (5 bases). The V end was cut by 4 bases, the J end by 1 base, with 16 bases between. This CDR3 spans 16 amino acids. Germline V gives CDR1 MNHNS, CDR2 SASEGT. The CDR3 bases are TGTGCCAGCAGTGCCTCAATCAGGGTTCCGAACACTGAAGCTTTCTTT. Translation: CASSASIRVPNTEAFF.

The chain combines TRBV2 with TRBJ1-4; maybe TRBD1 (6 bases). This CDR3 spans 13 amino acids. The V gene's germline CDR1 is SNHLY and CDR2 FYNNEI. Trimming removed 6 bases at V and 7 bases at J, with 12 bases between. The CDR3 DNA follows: TGTGCCAGCAGGAGGGGGTACAGTGAAAAACTGTTTTTT. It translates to CASRRGYSEKLFF.

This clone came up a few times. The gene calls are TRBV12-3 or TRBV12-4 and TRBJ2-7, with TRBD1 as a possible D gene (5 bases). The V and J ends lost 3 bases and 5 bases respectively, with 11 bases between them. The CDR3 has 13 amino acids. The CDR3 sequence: CASSFTQGHEQYV. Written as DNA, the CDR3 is TGTGCCAGCAGTTTTACGCAGGGCCACGAGCAGTACGTC.

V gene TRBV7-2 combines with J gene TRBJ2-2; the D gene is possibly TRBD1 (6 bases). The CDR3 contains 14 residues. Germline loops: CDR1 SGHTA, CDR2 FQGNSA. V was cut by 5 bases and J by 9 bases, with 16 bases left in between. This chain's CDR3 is CASSDIDRSRELFF. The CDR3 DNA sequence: TGTGCCAGCAGCGATATTGACAGGTCCAGGGAGCTGTTTTTT.

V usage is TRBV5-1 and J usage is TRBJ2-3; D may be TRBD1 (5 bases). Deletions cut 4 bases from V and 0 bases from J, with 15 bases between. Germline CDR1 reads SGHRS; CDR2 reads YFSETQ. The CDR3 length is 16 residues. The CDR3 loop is CASSPWTTYSTDTQYF. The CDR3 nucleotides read TGCGCCAGCAGCCCATGGACAACGTATAGCACAGATACGCAGTATTTT.

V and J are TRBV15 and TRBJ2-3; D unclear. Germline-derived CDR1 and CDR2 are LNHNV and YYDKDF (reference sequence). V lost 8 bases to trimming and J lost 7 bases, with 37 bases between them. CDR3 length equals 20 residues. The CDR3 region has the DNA TGTGCCACCCCGGCCCGAAGAGATATCGGATCGAGGCTCGGTTACCATACGCAGTATTTT. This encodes CATPARRDIGSRLGYHTQYF. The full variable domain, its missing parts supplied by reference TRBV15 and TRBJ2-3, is DAMVIQNPRYQVTQFGKPVTLSCSQTLNHNVMYWYQQKSSQAPKLLFHYYDKDFNNEADTPDNFQSRRPNTSFCFLDIRSPGLGDTAMYLCATPARRDIGSRLGYHTQYFGPGTRLTVL.

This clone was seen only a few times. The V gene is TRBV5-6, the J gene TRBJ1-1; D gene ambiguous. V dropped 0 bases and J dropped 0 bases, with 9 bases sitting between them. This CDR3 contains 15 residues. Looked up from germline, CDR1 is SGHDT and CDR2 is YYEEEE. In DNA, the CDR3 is TGTGCCAGCAGCTTGGTCGGAGGGATGAACACTGAAGCTTTCTTT. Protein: CASSLVGGMNTEAFF.

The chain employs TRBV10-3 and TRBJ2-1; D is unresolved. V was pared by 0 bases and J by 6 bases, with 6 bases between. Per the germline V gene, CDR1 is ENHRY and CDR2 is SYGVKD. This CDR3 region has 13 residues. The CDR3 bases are TGTGCCATCAGTGAGTCCACTACCAATGAGCAGTTCTTC. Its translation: CAISESTTNEQFF.

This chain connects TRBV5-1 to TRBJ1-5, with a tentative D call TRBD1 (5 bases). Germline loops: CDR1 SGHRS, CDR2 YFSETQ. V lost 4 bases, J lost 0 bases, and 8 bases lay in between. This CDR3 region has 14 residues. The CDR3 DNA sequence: TGCGCCAGCAGCCCGGGGGTTAGCAATCAGCCCCAGCATTTT. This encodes CASSPGVSNQPQHF.

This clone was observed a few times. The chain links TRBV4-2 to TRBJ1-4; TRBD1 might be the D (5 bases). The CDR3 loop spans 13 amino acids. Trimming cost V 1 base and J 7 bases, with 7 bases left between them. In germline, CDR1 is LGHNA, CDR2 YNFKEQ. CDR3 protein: CASSQVDSEKLFF. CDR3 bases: TGTGCCAGCAGCCAAGTCGACAGTGAAAAACTGTTTTTT.

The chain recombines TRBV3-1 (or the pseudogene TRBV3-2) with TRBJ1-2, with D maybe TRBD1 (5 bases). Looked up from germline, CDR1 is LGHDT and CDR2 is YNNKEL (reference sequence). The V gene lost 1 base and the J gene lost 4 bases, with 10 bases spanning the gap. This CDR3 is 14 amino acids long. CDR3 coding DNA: TGTGCCAGCAGCCAAGGGGGCGACGGCTATGGCTACACCTTC. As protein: CASSQGGDGYGYTF.

DNA of the CDR3: TGTGCCAGCAGCATAGGGGGTTCAGGAGGCTATGAGCAGTTCTTC. This codes for CASSIGGSGGYEQFF. V usage is TRBV7-3 and J usage is TRBJ2-1; a possible D gene is TRBD1 (6 bases). The CDR3 sequence is 15 residues long. Germline CDR1 reads SGHTA; CDR2 reads FQGTGA. Trimming shortened V by 5 bases and J by 8 bases, and 19 bases separated the two germline ends.

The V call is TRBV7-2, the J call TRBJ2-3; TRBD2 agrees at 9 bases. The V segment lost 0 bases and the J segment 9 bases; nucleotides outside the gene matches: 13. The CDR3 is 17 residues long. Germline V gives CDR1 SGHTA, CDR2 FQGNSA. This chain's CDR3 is CASSLAGLAGSMGTQYF. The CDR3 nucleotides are TGTGCCAGCAGCTTAGCGGGGCTAGCGGGATCAATGGGGACGCAGTATTTT.

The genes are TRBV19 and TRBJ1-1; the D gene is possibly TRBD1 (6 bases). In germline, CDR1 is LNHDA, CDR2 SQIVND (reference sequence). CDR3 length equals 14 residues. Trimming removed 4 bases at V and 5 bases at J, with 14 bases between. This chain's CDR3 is CASSTVVGATEAFF. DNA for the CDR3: TGTGCCAGTAGTACCGTAGTGGGGGCGACTGAAGCTTTCTTT.

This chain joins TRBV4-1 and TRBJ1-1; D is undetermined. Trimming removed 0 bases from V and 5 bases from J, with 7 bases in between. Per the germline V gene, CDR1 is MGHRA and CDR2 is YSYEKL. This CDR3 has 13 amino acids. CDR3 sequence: CASSQDRGTEAFF. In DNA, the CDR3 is TGCGCCAGCAGCCAAGATCGCGGAACTGAAGCTTTCTTT.

CDR3 region: CASSQDRDRGKNTIYF. The CDR3 coding sequence is TGTGCCAGCAGCCAAGATCGGGACAGGGGAAAAAACACCATATATTTT. The chain recombines TRBV4-2 with TRBJ1-3, with 10 bases identical to TRBD1. The germline V gene has CDR1 LGHNA and CDR2 YNFKEQ. V gave up 0 bases and J gave up 6 bases; unmatched junction bases: 5. The CDR3 has 16 residues.

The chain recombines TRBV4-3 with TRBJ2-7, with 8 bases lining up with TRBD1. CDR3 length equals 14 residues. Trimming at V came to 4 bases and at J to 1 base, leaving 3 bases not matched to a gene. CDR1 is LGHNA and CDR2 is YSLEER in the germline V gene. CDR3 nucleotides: TGCGCCAGCAGCCCACAGGGGGTATCCTACGAGCAGTACGTC. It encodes CASSPQGVSYEQYV.

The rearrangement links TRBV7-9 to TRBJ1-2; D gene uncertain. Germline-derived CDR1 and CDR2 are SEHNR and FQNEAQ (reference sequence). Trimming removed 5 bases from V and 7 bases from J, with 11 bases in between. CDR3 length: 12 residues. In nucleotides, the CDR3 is TGTGCCAGCAGCCGAACGGGGAGTGGCTACACCTTC. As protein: CASSRTGSGYTF. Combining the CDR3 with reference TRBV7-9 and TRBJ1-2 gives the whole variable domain DTGVSQNPRHKITKRGQNVTFRCDPISEHNRLYWYRQTLGQGPEFLTYFQNEAQLEKSRLLSDRFSAERPKGSFSTLEIQRTEQGDSAMYLCASSRTGSGYTFGSGTRLTVV.

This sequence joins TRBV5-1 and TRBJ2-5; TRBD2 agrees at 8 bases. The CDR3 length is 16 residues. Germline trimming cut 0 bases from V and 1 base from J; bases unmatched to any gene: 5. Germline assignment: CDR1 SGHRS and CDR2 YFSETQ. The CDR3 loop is CASSLAGRGGQETQYF. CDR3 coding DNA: TGCGCCAGCAGCTTGGCAGGTCGGGGGGGCCAAGAGACCCAGTACTTC.

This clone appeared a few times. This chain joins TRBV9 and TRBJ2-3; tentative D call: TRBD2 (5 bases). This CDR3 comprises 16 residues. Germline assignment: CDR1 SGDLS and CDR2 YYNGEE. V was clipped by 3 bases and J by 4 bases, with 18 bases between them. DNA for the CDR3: TGTGCCAGCAGCGAGGACTCCGTTCCCTCCCCAGATACGCAGTATTTT. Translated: CASSEDSVPSPDTQYF.

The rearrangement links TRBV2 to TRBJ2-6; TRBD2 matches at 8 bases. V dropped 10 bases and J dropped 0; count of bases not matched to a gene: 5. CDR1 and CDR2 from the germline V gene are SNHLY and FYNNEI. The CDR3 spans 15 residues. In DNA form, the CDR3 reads TGTGCCAACAAGCGGGGGCTCTCTGGGGCCAACGTCCTGACTTTC. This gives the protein CANKRGLSGANVLTF.

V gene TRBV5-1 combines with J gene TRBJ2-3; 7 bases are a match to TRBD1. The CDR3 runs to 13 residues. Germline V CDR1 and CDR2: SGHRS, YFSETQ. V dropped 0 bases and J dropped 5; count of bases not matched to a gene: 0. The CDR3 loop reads CASSLGQGDTQYF. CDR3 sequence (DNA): TGCGCCAGCAGCTTGGGACAGGGAGATACGCAGTATTTT.

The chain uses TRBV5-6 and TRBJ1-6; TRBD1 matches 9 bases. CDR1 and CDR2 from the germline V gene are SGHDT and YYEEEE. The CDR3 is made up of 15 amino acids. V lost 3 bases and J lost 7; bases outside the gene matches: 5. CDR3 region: CASSWRDRANSPLHF. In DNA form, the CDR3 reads TGTGCCAGCAGCTGGCGGGACAGGGCAAATTCACCCCTCCACTTT.

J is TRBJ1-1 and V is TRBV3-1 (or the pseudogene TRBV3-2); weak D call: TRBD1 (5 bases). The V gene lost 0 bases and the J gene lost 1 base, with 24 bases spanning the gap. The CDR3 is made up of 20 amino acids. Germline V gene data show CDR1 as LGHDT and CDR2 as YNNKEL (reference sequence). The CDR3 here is CASSQEGPLDSWVWNTEAFF. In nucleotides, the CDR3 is TGTGCCAGCAGCCAAGAGGGCCCCCTTGACAGTTGGGTTTGGAACACTGAAGCTTTCTTT.

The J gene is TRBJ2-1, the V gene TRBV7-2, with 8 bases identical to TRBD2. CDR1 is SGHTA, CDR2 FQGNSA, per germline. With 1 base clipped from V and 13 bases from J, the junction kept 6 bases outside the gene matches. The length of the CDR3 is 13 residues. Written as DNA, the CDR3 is TGTGCCAGCAGCTTAGACCAGCGGGAGCAACAGTTCTTC. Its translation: CASSLDQREQQFF.

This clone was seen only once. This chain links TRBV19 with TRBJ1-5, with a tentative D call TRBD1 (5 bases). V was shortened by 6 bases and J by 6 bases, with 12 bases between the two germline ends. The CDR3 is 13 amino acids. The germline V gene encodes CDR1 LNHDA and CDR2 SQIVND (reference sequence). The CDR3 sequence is CASRSRAGQPQHF. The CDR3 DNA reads TGTGCCAGTAGGTCCAGGGCAGGTCAGCCCCAGCATTTT.

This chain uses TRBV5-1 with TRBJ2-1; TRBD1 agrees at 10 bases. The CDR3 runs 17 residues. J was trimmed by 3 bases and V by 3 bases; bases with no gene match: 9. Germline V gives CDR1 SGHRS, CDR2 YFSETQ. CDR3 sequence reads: CASSSNPGQGRYNEQFF. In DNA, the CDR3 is TGCGCCAGCAGCTCCAACCCGGGACAGGGGCGCTACAATGAGCAGTTCTTC.

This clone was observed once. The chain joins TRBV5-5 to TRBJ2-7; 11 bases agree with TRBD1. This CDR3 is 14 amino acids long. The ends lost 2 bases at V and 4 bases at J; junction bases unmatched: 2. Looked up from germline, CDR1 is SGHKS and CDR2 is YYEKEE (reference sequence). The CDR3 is CASSFGTGGYEQYF. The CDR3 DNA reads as TGTGCCAGCAGCTTCGGGACAGGGGGGTACGAGCAGTACTTC.

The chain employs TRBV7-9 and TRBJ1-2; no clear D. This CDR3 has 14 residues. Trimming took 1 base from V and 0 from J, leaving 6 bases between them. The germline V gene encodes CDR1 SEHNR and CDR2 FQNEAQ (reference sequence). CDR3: CASSLETSNYGYTF. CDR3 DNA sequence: TGTGCCAGCAGCTTAGAGACTTCTAACTATGGCTACACCTTC.

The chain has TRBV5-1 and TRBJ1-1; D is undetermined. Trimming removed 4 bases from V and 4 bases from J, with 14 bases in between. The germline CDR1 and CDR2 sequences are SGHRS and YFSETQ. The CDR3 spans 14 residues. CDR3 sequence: CASSRTRQVTEAFF. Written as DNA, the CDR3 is TGCGCCAGCAGCAGAACACGGCAGGTCACTGAAGCTTTCTTT.

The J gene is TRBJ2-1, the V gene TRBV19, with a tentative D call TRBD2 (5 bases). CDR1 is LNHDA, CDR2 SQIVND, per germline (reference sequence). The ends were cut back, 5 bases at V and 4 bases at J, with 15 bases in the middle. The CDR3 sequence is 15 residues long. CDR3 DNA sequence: TGTGCCAGTAGTCTGGACTCGGGTTCTTACAATGAGCAGTTCTTC. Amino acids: CASSLDSGSYNEQFF.